These 8 T cell receptor beta chains share one sample of origin, sequenced in a study of cytomegalovirus exposure and HLA in healthy donors. With 60 Vbeta and 13 Jbeta primers, the PCR was carried out. Measured with immunoSEQ multiplex PCR; TCRdb has only the in-frame clones, and not every one. The table records more than 85,000 clones, approximately 86% of them present only once. Sequencing was performed on PBMCs. The receptors derive from a man aged 35-49 years in good health and CMV-seronegative.

V and J are TRBV2 and TRBJ1-1, with D possibly matching TRBD1 (5 bases). This CDR3 region has 13 residues. Germline V lookup: CDR1 SNHLY, CDR2 FYNNEI. Trimming removed 6 bases at V and 3 bases at J, with 11 bases between. The DNA of the CDR3 is TGTGCCAGCAGCACGCGGGGGGACACTGAAGCTTTCTTT. Its translation is CASSTRGDTEAFF. Looking up the rest from reference TRBV2 and TRBJ1-1 gives the full variable domain: EPEVTQTPSHQVTQMGQEVILRCVPISNHLYFYWYRQILGQKVEFLVSFYNNEISEKSEIFDDQFSVERPDGSNFTLKIRSTKLEDSAMYFCASSTRGDTEAFFGQGTRLTVV.

V is TRBV10-3 and J is TRBJ2-6; 7 nucleotides align to TRBD1. Losses at the gene ends were 10 bases for V and 1 base for J; bases not matched to a gene: 16. Germline V CDR1 and CDR2: ENHRY, SYGVKD. The CDR3 spans 18 residues. This CDR3 reads CATKPHRDRVSGANVLTF. The CDR3 DNA is TGTGCCACAAAGCCTCACCGAGACAGGGTATCTGGGGCCAACGTCCTGACTTTC.

This clone was counted only a few times. V and J are TRBV6-6 and TRBJ1-4; 8 bases are a match to TRBD1. Germline CDR1 is MNHNY and CDR2 is SVGAGI (reference sequence). This CDR3 is 14 amino acids long. The trim removed 8 bases at V and 4 bases at J, leaving 6 bases unmatched. This CDR3 is CASSGTGFNEKLFF. The CDR3 DNA sequence: TGTGCCAGCTCCGGGACAGGTTTTAATGAAAAACTGTTTTTT.

The chain carries TRBV12-1 and TRBJ1-6; TRBD1, the D gene given by the table, was not confirmed from the DNA. TRBV12-1 is a pseudogene locus. CDR3 length equals 17 residues. The CDR3 reads CASSSEDRGTYNSPLHF. DNA for the CDR3: TGTGCCAGCAGCTCCGAGGACAGGGGTACCTATAATTCACCCCTCCACTTT.

The chain links TRBV7-2 to TRBJ2-7; TRBD2 agrees at 12 bases. Unmatched junction bases numbered 7, after V lost 5 bases and J lost 5 bases. The CDR3 contains 15 residues. Germline V CDR1 and CDR2: SGHTA, FQGNSA. The CDR3 DNA follows: TGTGCCAGCAGCATGGAGACTAGCGGGGGTAACGAGCAGTACTTC. Protein sequence: CASSMETSGGNEQYF.

The rearrangement joins TRBV2 to TRBJ1-2; D is ambiguous. The V end was cut by 2 bases, the J end by 3 bases, with 16 bases between. Germline V lookup: CDR1 SNHLY, CDR2 FYNNEI. CDR3 length: 16 amino acids. CDR3 nucleotide sequence: TGTGCCAGCAGTGAATATGAGACTCTAGCGGACTATGGCTACACCTTC. Residues: CASSEYETLADYGYTF.

J is TRBJ1-2 and V is TRBV27; the D gene is possibly TRBD1 (6 bases). The germline CDR1 and CDR2 sequences are MNHEY and SMNVEV (reference sequence). The V end was cut by 1 base, the J end by 1 base, with 10 bases between. The CDR3 totals 15 residues. The CDR3 DNA reads TGTGCCAGCAGTTTATACCAGGGGTATAACTATGGCTACACCTTC. Its protein product is CASSLYQGYNYGYTF.

The chain carries TRBV5-6 and TRBJ1-1; D is uncertain. The CDR3 length is 17 residues. CDR1 and CDR2 from the germline V gene are SGHDT and YYEEEE. Trimming left V 2 bases short and J 0 bases short, with 17 bases between. The CDR3 DNA reads as TGTGCCAGCAGCTTCCGGGGATTGCTTATGATGAACACTGAAGCTTTCTTT. Encoded protein: CASSFRGLLMMNTEAFF.